Given below is one TCR beta chain in context. These data originate in a study of blood T cell repertoires in COVID-19. Background on the study: Whether acute or convalescent, the COVID-19 samples came from the United States, Italy and Spain.

Authors' analysis steps: Using reference gene primer amplification, nucleated cell counts were estimated. Libraries were prepared by immunoSEQ multiplex PCR; TCRdb keeps only in-frame clonotypes and omits some of them. The V and J calls and clone size are taken from that table; D and trimming were inferred from the DNA. In the table there are fewer than 150,000 clones, more than 60% of which are singletons. Unmatched junction bases numbered 5, after V lost 4 bases and J lost 4 bases. The CDR3 loop spans 14 amino acids. CDR1 and CDR2 from the germline V gene are SGHRS and YFSETQ. The receptor comes from a man aged 70-80 years with acute or convalescent COVID-19. The V call is TRBV5-1, the J call TRBJ1-5; 7 positions agree with TRBD1. Sequencing was performed on peripheral blood. The CDR3 region has the DNA TGCGCCAGCAGCATGACAGGGATGAATCAGCCCCAGCATTTT. This codes for CASSMTGMNQPQHF.